This T cell receptor beta chain is drawn from a study of somatic mutations in cytotoxic T cells in rheumatoid arthritis. At the level of the study: The authors flow-sorted some V beta antibody-stained T-cell populations at nearly 100% purity, including V beta1+ cells that they sequenced for TCRB.

Sequencing was performed with immunoSEQ multiplex PCR; in TCRdb, only in-frame clones are kept and a portion is missing. Among approximately 19,000 clones listed, roughly 80% were seen once. CDR3 size: 17 residues. After removal of 5 bases from V and 4 bases from J, the junction contained 8 bases not matched to a gene. Per the germline V gene, CDR1 is SEHNR and CDR2 is FQNEAQ (reference sequence). The clonotype comes from an adult with rheumatoid arthritis. The chain is built from TRBV7-9 and TRBJ2-3, with 14 nucleotides matching TRBD2. Input material: CD8+ T cells sorted from blood. The DNA for the CDR3 is TGTGCCAGCAGCACCCCGACTAGCGGGGGGGCCGCAGATACGCAGTATTTT. This codes for CASSTPTSGGAADTQYF.